Listed below are T cell receptor beta chains from one sample, sequenced in a study of CD8 T cells in Susac syndrome. TCRdb reanalysed the immunoSEQ multiplex PCR reads using MiXCR and keeps one entry per CDR3 protein. The sample lists roughly 88,000 distinct CDR3 sequences, 95% to 96% occurring once. Sample: CD8+ T cells from PBMCs. The source is a human donor with Susac syndrome. Both conserved end residues are part of each CDR3. Fields, in order: clone size, D gene, J gene, V gene, CDR3 protein, CDR3 DNA. A D gene is named only where the DNA matches it firmly. Rows give clone size only sometimes, using once, few, many, or a class for an expanded clone.

clone size: .
D gene: TRBD1
J gene: TRBJ1-2
V gene: TRBV19
CDR3 protein: CASSGHRGWEPLYGYTF
CDR3 DNA: TGTGCCAGTAGTGGCCACAGGGGCTGGGAACCTCTATATGGCTACACCTTC

clone size: once
D gene: .
J gene: TRBJ1-1
V gene: TRBV30
CDR3 protein: CAWILMGHRNTEAFF
CDR3 DNA: TGTGCCTGGATCCTTATGGGGCACCGGAACACTGAAGCTTTCTTT

clone size: .
D gene: .
J gene: TRBJ1-1
V gene: TRBV6-5
CDR3 protein: CASSPSGYTEAFF
CDR3 DNA: TGTGCCAGCAGTCCTTCAGGCTACACTGAAGCTTTCTTT

clone size: .
D gene: .
J gene: TRBJ1-2
V gene: TRBV29-1
CDR3 protein: CSVEDLHTGPYGYTF
CDR3 DNA: TGCAGCGTTGAAGATCTACATACAGGCCCCTATGGCTACACCTTC

clone size: .
D gene: .
J gene: TRBJ2-3
V gene: TRBV4-3
CDR3 protein: CASSQGGGPDTQYF
CDR3 DNA: TGCGCCAGCAGCCAGGGAGGGGGCCCAGATACGCAGTATTTT

clone size: .
D gene: TRBD1
J gene: TRBJ2-5
V gene: TRBV27
CDR3 protein: CASSLHRDRATQYF
CDR3 DNA: TGTGCCAGCAGTTTACACCGGGACAGGGCCACCCAGTACTTC

clone size: .
D gene: TRBD1
J gene: TRBJ1-2
V gene: TRBV14
CDR3 protein: CASSQGARTGIHYGYTF
CDR3 DNA: TGTGCCAGCAGCCAAGGGGCAAGGACAGGGATCCACTATGGCTACACCTTC

clone size: once
D gene: .
J gene: TRBJ1-6
V gene: TRBV7-8
CDR3 protein: CASSSGRGSPLHF
CDR3 DNA: TGTGCCAGCAGCTCCGGGCGAGGTTCACCCCTCCACTTT

clone size: .
D gene: TRBD1
J gene: TRBJ2-1
V gene: TRBV27
CDR3 protein: CASSTGQVSSYNEQFF
CDR3 DNA: TGTGCCAGCAGTACAGGACAGGTCAGCTCCTACAATGAGCAGTTCTTC

clone size: .
D gene: TRBD1
J gene: TRBJ2-1
V gene: TRBV29-1
CDR3 protein: CSVELTTGGSYNEQFF
CDR3 DNA: TGCAGCGTTGAACTCACGACAGGGGGGTCCTACAATGAGCAGTTCTTC

clone size: .
D gene: .
J gene: TRBJ1-2
V gene: TRBV13
CDR3 protein: CASSSGLSGYGYTF
CDR3 DNA: TGTGCCAGCAGCTCGGGACTTTCAGGCTATGGCTACACCTTC

clone size: .
D gene: TRBD2
J gene: TRBJ2-3
V gene: TRBV7-8
CDR3 protein: CASSSPTSEPITDTQYF
CDR3 DNA: TGTGCCAGCAGCTCCCCGACTAGCGAGCCGATTACAGATACGCAGTATTTT

clone size: .
D gene: TRBD2
J gene: TRBJ2-1
V gene: TRBV5-6
CDR3 protein: CASSFFPRTSGSRRNEQFF
CDR3 DNA: TGTGCCAGCAGCTTTTTCCCTCGGACTAGCGGGAGCCGACGGAATGAGCAGTTCTTC

clone size: .
D gene: .
J gene: TRBJ2-1
V gene: TRBV15
CDR3 protein: CATSSIRDPYNEQFF
CDR3 DNA: TGTGCCACCAGCAGCATCCGGGACCCTTACAATGAGCAGTTCTTC

clone size: .
D gene: .
J gene: TRBJ1-2
V gene: TRBV20-1
CDR3 protein: CSASSGSQANYGYTF
CDR3 DNA: TGCAGTGCTAGTAGTGGCAGCCAAGCTAACTATGGCTACACCTTC

clone size: .
D gene: .
J gene: TRBJ1-1
V gene: TRBV5-1
CDR3 protein: CASSPDKGDTEAFF
CDR3 DNA: TGCGCCAGCAGCCCGGACAAGGGGGACACTGAAGCTTTCTTT

clone size: .
D gene: .
J gene: TRBJ2-7
V gene: TRBV9
CDR3 protein: CASSVGSASPGEQYF
CDR3 DNA: TGTGCCAGCAGCGTAGGTTCAGCTTCCCCCGGCGAGCAGTACTTC

clone size: .
D gene: .
J gene: TRBJ2-7
V gene: TRBV13
CDR3 protein: CASSLSRRTSEQYF
CDR3 DNA: TGTGCCAGCAGCTTATCACGTCGCACGTCCGAGCAGTACTTC

clone size: .
D gene: TRBD2
J gene: TRBJ2-1
V gene: TRBV10-2
CDR3 protein: CASSVAGAYNEQFF
CDR3 DNA: TGCGCCAGCAGTGTAGCGGGAGCCTACAATGAGCAGTTCTTC

clone size: once
D gene: .
J gene: TRBJ2-4
V gene: TRBV7-9
CDR3 protein: CASSLVAGNGKNIQYF
CDR3 DNA: TGTGCCAGCAGCTTAGTTGCGGGGAACGGCAAAAACATTCAGTACTTC

clone size: .
D gene: TRBD1
J gene: TRBJ2-1
V gene: TRBV29-1
CDR3 protein: CSVVGTGFNEQFF
CDR3 DNA: TGCAGCGTTGTAGGGACAGGGTTTAATGAGCAGTTCTTC

clone size: .
D gene: .
J gene: TRBJ1-2
V gene: TRBV20-1
CDR3 protein: CSAKTGTEYGYTF
CDR3 DNA: TGCAGTGCCAAAACCGGGACGGAGTATGGCTACACCTTC

clone size: few
D gene: .
J gene: TRBJ1-5
V gene: TRBV27
CDR3 protein: CASSPRANSNQPQHF
CDR3 DNA: TGTGCCAGCAGTCCCCGGGCTAATAGCAATCAGCCCCAGCATTTT

clone size: .
D gene: .
J gene: TRBJ2-7
V gene: TRBV27
CDR3 protein: CASSHNSYEQYF
CDR3 DNA: TGTGCCAGCAGTCATAACAGTTACGAGCAGTACTTC

clone size: .
D gene: .
J gene: TRBJ2-7
V gene: TRBV2
CDR3 protein: CASSGRGEYF
CDR3 DNA: TGTGCCAGCAGTGGCCGAGGGGAGTACTTC

clone size: .
D gene: .
J gene: TRBJ1-2
V gene: TRBV20-1
CDR3 protein: CRLTGGPHYGYTF
CDR3 DNA: TGCAGGTTGACCGGGGGGCCTCACTATGGCTACACCTTC